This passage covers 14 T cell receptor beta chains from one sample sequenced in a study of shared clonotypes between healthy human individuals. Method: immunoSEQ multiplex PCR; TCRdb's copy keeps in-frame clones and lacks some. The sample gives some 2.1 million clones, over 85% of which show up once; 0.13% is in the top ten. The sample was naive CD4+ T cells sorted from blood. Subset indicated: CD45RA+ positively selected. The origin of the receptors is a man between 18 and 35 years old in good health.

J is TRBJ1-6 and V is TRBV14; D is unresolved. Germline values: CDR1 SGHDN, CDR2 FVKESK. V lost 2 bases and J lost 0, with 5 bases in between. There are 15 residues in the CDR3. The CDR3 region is CASSQRSSYNSPLHF. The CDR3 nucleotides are TGTGCCAGCAGCCAACGGAGCTCCTATAATTCACCCCTCCACTTT.

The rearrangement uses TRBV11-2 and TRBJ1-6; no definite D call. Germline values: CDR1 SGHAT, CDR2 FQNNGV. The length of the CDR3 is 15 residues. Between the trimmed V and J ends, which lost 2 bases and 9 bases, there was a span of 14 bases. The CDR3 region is CASSLSLAISSPLHF. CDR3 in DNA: TGTGCCAGCAGCTTAAGCCTGGCGATTAGTTCACCCCTCCACTTT. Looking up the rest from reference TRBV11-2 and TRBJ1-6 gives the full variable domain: EAGVAQSPRYKIIEKRQSVAFWCNPISGHATLYWYQQILGQGPKLLIQFQNNGVVDDSQLPKDRFSAERLKGVDSTLKIQPAKLEDSAVYLCASSLSLAISSPLHFGNGTRLTVT.

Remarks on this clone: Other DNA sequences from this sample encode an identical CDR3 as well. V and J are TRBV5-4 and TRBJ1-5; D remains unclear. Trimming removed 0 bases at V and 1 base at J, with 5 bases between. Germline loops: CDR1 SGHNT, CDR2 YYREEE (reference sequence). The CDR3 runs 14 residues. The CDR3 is CASSLGGSNQPQHF. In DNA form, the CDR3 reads TGTGCCAGCAGCTTGGGAGGGAGCAATCAGCCCCAGCATTTT. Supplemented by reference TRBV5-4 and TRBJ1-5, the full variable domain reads ETGVTQSPTHLIKTRGQQVTLRCSSQSGHNTVSWYQQALGQGPQFIFQYYREEENGRGNFPPRFSGLQFPNYSSELNVNALELDDSALYLCASSLGGSNQPQHFGDGTRLSIL.

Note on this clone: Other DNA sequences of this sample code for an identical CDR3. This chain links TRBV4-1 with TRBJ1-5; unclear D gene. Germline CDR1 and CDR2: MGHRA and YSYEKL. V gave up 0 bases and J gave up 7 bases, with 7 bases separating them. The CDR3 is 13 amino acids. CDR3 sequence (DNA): TGCGCCAGCAGCCAAGAACGGTCCCAGCCCCAGCATTTT. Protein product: CASSQERSQPQHF.

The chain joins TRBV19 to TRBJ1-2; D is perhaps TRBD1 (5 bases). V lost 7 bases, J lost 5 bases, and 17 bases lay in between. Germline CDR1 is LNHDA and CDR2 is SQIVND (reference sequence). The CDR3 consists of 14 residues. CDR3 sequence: CASTPTGDSYGYTF. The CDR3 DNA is TGTGCCAGTACCCCAACGGGGGATTCTTATGGCTACACCTTC.

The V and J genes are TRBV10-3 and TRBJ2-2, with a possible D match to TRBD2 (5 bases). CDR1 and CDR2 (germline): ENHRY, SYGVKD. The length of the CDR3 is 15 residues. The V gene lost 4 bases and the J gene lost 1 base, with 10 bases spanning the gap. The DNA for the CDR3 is TGTGCCATCAGTGGCGCCCGGGGGAACACCGGGGAGCTGTTTTTT. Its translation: CAISGARGNTGELFF.

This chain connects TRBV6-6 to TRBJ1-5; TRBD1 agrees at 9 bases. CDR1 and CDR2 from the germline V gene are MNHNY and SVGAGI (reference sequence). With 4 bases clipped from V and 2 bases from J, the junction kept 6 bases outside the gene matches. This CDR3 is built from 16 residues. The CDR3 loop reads CASSSTGGAGNQPQHF. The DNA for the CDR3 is TGTGCCAGCAGTTCGACAGGGGGAGCGGGCAATCAGCCCCAGCATTTT.

DNA of the CDR3: TGCGCCAGCAGCTTGGGAAGCGGGAGTGTGAACACCGGGGAGCTGTTTTTT. Translated: CASSLGSGSVNTGELFF. V usage is TRBV5-1 and J usage is TRBJ2-2; 8 bases line up with TRBD2. Germline CDR1 is SGHRS and CDR2 is YFSETQ. CDR3 length: 17 amino acids. V dropped 0 bases and J dropped 1; count of bases not matched to a gene: 5.

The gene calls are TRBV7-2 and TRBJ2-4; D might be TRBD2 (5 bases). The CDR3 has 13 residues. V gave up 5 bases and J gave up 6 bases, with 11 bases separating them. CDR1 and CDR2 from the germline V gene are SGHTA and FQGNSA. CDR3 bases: TGTGCCAGCAGCAGGGTCGCGGGAAACATTCAGTACTTC. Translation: CASSRVAGNIQYF.

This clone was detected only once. The CDR3 loop is CASSAGPGSYEQYF. The CDR3 bases are TGCGCCAGCAGCGCCGGGCCAGGTTCCTACGAGCAGTACTTC. The V gene is TRBV4-3, the J gene TRBJ2-7; no clear D gene. Between the trimmed V and J ends, which lost 5 bases and 1 base, there was a span of 12 bases. The CDR3 contains 14 residues. Germline lookup yields CDR1 LGHNA and CDR2 YSLEER.

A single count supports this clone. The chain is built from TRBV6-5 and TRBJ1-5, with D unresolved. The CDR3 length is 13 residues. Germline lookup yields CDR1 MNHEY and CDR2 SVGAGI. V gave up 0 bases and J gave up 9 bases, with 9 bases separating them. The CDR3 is CASSYSRDMPQHF. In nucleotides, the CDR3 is TGTGCCAGCAGTTACTCGCGGGATATGCCCCAGCATTTT.

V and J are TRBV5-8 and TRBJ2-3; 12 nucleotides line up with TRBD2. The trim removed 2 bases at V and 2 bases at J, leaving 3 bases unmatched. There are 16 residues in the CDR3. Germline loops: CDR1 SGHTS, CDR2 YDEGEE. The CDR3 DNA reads TGTGCCAGCAGCTTCGGACTAGCGGGGCACACAGATACGCAGTATTTT. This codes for CASSFGLAGHTDTQYF.

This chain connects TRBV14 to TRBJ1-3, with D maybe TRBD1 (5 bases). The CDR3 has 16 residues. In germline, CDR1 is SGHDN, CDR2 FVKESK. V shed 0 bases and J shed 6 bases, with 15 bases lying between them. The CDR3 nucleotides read TGTGCCAGCAGCCAAGAATCGGCAGGGTTTTTAAACACCATATATTTT. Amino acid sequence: CASSQESAGFLNTIYF.

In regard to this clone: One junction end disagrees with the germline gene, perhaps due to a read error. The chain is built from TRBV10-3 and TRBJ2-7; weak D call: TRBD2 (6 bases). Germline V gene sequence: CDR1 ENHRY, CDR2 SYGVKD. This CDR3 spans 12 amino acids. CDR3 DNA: TGTGCCATCAGTTCCGGGACTCCCTCTACGGACTTC. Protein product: CAISSGTPSTDF.